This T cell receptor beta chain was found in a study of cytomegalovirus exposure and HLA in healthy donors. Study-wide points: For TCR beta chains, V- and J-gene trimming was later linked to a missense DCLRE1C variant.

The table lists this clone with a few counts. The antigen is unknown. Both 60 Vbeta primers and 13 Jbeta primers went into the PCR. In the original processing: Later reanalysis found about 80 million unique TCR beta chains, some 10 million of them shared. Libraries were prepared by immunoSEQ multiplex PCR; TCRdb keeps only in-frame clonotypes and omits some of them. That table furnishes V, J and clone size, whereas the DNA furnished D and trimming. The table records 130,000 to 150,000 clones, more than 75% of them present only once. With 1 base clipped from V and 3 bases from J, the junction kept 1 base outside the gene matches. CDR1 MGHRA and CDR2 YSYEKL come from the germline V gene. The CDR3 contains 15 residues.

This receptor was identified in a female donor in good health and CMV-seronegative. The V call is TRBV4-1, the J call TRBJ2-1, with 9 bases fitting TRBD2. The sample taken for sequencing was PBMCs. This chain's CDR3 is CASSQGTSDYNEQFF. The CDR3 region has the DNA TGCGCCAGCAGCCAAGGGACTAGCGACTACAATGAGCAGTTCTTC.